Detailed here is one TCR beta chain. Within the sample, other DNA sequences also encode this same CDR3. The treatment: oral pan-JAK inhibitor, 5-10 mg twice daily. V was pared by 3 bases and J by 0 bases, with 9 bases between. The CDR3 is made up of 15 amino acids. Per the germline V gene, CDR1 is LNHDA and CDR2 is SQIVND (reference sequence). TCR sequencing used cDNA made by reverse transcription of extracted RNA. Clones were read by immunoSEQ multiplex PCR, and TCRdb kept only the in-frame ones, dropping some. The repertoire holds fewer than 200,000 clones, around 58% seen once, with roughly 13% in the top ten. The sample is drawn from a study of CD8+ T cells in alopecia areata.

This specimen consisted of CD8+ T cells sorted from blood, obtained at week 24, from a patient treated with tofacitinib. This sequence joins TRBV19 and TRBJ1-5, with unresolved D. The sequence was obtained from a human donor with alopecia areata. In DNA form, the CDR3 reads TGTGCCAGTAGTATCGATTGGGGTAGCAATCAGCCCCAGCATTTT. It encodes CASSIDWGSNQPQHF.